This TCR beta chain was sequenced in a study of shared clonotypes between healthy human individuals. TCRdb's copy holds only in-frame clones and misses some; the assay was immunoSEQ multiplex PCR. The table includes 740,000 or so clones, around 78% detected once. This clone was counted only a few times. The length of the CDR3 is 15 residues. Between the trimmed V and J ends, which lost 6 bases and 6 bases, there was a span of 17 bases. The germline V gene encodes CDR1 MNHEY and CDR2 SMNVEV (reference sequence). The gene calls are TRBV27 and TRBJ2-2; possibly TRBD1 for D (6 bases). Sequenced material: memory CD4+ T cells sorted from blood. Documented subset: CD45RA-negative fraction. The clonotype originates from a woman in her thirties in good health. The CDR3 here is CASSESGQAPGELFF. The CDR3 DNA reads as TGTGCCAGCAGCGAATCGGGACAAGCCCCCGGGGAGCTGTTTTTT.